One and the same sample provided the 6 T cell receptor beta chains below, sequenced in a study of shared clonotypes between healthy human individuals. Naive CD8 cells, CD45RO-negative and positively selected for CCR7, excluded terminally differentiated effector memory CD45RA+ cells. Produced via immunoSEQ multiplex PCR; TCRdb's table is partial and in-frame only. Counted here are around 2,000,000 clones, over 85% occurring once; the ten biggest clones make up 0.95% to 1.5%. Material for sequencing was naive CD8+ T cells sorted from blood. The receptors here all came from a man aged 18 to 30 in good health.

The chain couples TRBV5-1 to TRBJ2-7, with 9 bases identical to TRBD2. J lost 3 bases, V lost 2 bases, and 6 bases had no gene match. CDR1 and CDR2 (germline): SGHRS, YFSETQ. There are 15 residues in the CDR3. The CDR3 sequence is CASSFGRGGLYEQYF. The CDR3 nucleotides are TGCGCCAGCAGCTTTGGGCGGGGGGGACTCTACGAGCAGTACTTC.

This rearrangement joins TRBV6-6 to TRBJ2-5; 7 positions match TRBD2. The CDR3 loop spans 14 amino acids. J lost 3 bases, V lost 2 bases, and 3 bases had no gene match. Germline CDR1 and CDR2: MNHNY and SVGAGI (reference sequence). The CDR3 region has the DNA TGTGCCAGCAGTTACGGCGGGAGAGAAGAGACCCAGTACTTC. Its protein is CASSYGGREETQYF.

The sample holds one count of this clone. Other nucleotide sequences in the sample specify the same CDR3. The V and J genes are TRBV9 and TRBJ2-7, with no clear D. V was clipped by 0 bases and J by 4 bases, with 8 bases between them. CDR1 and CDR2 from the germline V gene are SGDLS and YYNGEE. The CDR3 contains 13 residues. The CDR3 sequence is CASSVATGYEQYF. In nucleotides, the CDR3 is TGTGCCAGCAGCGTAGCTACCGGATACGAGCAGTACTTC.

The J gene is TRBJ2-7, the V gene TRBV19; perhaps TRBD2 as D (6 bases). Germline V gives CDR1 LNHDA, CDR2 SQIVND (reference sequence). The CDR3 consists of 14 residues. Trimming stripped 4 bases from V and 7 bases from J, with 17 bases between. CDR3 region: CASSNGDWGREQYF. CDR3 bases: TGTGCCAGTAGTAATGGGGACTGGGGTCGGGAGCAGTACTTC.

As for this clone: The sample carries other DNA sequences with the same CDR3. The chain is built from TRBV9 and TRBJ2-5; D is perhaps TRBD1 or TRBD2 (5 bases each). Trimming took 7 bases from V and 5 from J, leaving 15 bases between them. CDR3 length: 13 residues. Per the germline V gene, CDR1 is SGDLS and CDR2 is YYNGEE. The CDR3 reads CASSTWGSETQYF. DNA of the CDR3: TGTGCCAGCTCAACGTGGGGGTCTGAGACCCAGTACTTC.

The chain couples TRBV11-2 to TRBJ2-4; 10 bases align to TRBD2. The CDR3 is made up of 19 amino acids. With V trimmed by 4 bases and J by 0 bases, 12 bases remained unmatched. The germline CDR1 and CDR2 sequences are SGHAT and FQNNGV. The CDR3 DNA reads as TGTGCCAGCAGCTCACCGCTGGTAGCGGGAGGTCTAGCCAAAAACATTCAGTACTTC. As protein: CASSSPLVAGGLAKNIQYF.